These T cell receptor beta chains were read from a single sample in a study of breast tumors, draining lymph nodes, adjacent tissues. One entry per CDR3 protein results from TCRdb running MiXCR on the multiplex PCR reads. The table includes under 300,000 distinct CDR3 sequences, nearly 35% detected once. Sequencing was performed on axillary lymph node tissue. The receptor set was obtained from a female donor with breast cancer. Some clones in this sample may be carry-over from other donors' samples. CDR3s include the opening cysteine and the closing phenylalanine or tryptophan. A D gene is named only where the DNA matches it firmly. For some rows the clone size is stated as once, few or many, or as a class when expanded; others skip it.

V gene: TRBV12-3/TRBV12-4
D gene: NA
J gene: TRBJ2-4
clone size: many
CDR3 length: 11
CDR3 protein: CASSTKNIQYF
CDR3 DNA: TGTGCCAGCAGCACCAAAAACATTCAGTACTTC

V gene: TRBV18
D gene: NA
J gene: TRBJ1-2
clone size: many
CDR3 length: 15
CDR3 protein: CASSPPGRSAYGYTF
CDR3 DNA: TGTGCCAGCTCACCACCGGGCAGGTCGGCGTATGGCTACACCTTC

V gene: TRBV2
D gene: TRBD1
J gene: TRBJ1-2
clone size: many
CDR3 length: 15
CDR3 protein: CASSEGAAAFYGYTF
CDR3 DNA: TGTGCCAGCAGCGAGGGGGCAGCTGCCTTCTATGGCTACACCTTC

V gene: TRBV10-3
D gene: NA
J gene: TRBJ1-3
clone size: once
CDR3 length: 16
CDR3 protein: CAIKGSDFHSGNTIYF
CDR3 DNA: TGTGCCATCAAGGGGTCGGACTTCCACTCTGGAAACACCATATATTTT

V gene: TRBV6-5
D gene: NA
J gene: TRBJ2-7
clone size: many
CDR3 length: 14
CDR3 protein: CASRVLQDSYEQYF
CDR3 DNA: TGTGCCAGCAGAGTCCTACAGGACTCGTACGAGCAGTACTTC

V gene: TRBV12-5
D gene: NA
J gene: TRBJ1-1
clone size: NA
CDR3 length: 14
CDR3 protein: CASGPDRQNTEAFF
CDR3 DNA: TGTGCTAGTGGGCCGGACAGACAGAACACTGAAGCTTTCTTT

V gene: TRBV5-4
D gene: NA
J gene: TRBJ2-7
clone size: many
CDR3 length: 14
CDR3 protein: CASSLPGADYEQYF
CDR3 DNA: TGTGCCAGCAGCTTGCCGGGGGCTGACTACGAGCAGTACTTC

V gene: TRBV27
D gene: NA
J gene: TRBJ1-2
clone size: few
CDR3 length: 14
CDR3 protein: CASSPSWGRHGYTF
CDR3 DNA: TGTGCCAGCAGCCCTAGTTGGGGGAGGCATGGCTACACCTTC

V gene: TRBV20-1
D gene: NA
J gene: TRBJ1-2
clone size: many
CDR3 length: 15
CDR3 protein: CSAVTGTEPNYGYTF
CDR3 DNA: TGCAGTGCGGTGACTGGGACGGAGCCTAACTATGGCTACACCTTC

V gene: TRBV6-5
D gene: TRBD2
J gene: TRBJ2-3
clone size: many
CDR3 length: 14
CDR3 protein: CASSQRTSEDTQYF
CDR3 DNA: TGTGCCAGCAGTCAAAGGACTAGCGAGGATACGCAGTATTTT

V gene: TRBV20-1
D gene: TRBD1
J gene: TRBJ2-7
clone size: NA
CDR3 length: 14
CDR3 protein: CSAWDRGDSSEQYF
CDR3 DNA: TGCAGTGCCTGGGACAGGGGGGACTCCTCCGAGCAGTACTTC

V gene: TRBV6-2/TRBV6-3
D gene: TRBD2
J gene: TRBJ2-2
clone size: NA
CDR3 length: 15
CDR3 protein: CATLPGLAGSGELFF
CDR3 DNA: TGTGCCACCCTACCGGGACTAGCGGGGTCCGGGGAGCTGTTTTTT

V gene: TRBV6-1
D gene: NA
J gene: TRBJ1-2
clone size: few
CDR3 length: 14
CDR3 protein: CASSHPGRSYGYTF
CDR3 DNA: TGTGCCAGCAGTCACCCGGGACGGAGCTATGGCTACACCTTC

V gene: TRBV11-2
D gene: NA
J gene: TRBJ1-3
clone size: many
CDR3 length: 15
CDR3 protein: CASSLRGGAGNTIYF
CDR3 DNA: TGTGCCAGCAGCTTACGAGGGGGGGCTGGAAACACCATATATTTT

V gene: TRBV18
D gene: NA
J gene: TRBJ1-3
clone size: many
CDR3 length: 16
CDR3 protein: CASSPRQAGSGNTIYF
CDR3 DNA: TGTGCCAGCTCACCTCGACAGGCCGGCTCTGGAAACACCATATATTTT

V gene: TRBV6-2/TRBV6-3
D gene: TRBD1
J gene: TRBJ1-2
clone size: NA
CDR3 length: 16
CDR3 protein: CASSHTWDRGSYGYTF
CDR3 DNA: TGTGCCAGCAGTCACACCTGGGACAGGGGCTCCTATGGCTACACCTTC

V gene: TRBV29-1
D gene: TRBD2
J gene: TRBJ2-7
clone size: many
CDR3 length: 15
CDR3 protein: CSVEFTSGGDLEQYF
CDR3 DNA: TGCAGCGTTGAGTTTACTAGCGGGGGGGACCTCGAGCAGTACTTC

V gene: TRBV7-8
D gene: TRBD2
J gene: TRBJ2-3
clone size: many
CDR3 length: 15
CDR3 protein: CASRYLAGRTDTQYF
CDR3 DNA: TGTGCCAGCAGGTACCTAGCGGGACGCACAGATACGCAGTATTTT

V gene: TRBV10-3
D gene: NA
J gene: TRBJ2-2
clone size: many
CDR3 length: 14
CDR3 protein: CAISDLGGAGELFF
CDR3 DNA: TGTGCCATCAGTGATTTGGGGGGAGCCGGGGAGCTGTTTTTT

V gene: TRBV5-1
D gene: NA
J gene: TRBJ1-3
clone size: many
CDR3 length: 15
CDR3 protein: CASRGDGYSGNTIYF
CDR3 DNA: TGCGCCAGCAGGGGGGACGGGTACTCTGGAAACACCATATATTTT

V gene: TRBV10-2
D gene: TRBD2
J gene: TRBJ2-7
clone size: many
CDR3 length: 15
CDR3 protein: CASSEGVGGPYEQYF
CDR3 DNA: TGCGCCAGCAGTGAAGGCGTGGGAGGGCCCTACGAGCAGTACTTC

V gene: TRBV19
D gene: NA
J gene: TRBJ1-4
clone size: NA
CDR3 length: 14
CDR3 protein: CASSIQAGGEKLFF
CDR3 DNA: TGTGCCAGTAGTATCCAAGCGGGAGGGGAAAAACTGTTTTTT

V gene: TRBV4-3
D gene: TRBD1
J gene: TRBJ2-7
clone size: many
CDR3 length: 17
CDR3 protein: CASSQERTGGAFYEQYF
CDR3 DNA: TGCGCCAGCAGCCAAGAGAGGACAGGGGGGGCTTTCTACGAGCAGTACTTC

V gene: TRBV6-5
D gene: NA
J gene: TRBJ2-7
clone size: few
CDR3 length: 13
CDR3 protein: CASAQRRPYEQYF
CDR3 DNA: TGTGCCAGCGCACAGCGCCGTCCCTACGAGCAGTACTTC

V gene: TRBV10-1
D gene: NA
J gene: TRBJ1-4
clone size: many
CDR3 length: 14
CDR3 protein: CASSDGTSNEKLFF
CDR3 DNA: TGCGCCAGCAGTGACGGGACAAGTAATGAAAAACTGTTTTTT

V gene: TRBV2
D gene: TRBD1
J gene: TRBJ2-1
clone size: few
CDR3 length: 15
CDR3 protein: CASSLSPTGGSEQFF
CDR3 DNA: TGTGCCAGCAGTTTATCCCCGACAGGGGGGAGTGAGCAGTTCTTC

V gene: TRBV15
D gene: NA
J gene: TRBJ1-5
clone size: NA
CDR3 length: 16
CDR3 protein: CATSREGAGGNQPQHF
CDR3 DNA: TGTGCCACCAGCAGAGAAGGGGCAGGGGGCAATCAGCCCCAGCATTTT

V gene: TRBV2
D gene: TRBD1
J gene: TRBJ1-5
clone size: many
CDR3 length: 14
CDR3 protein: CASSGQGTYQPQHF
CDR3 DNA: TGTGCCAGCAGTGGACAGGGGACTTATCAGCCCCAGCATTTT

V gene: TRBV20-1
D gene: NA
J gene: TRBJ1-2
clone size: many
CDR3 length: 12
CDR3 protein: CSATPVSYGYTF
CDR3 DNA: TGCAGTGCTACCCCCGTATCTTATGGCTACACCTTC

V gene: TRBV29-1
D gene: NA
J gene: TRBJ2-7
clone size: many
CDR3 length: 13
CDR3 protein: CSVRGASSYEQYF
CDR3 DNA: TGCAGCGTTCGGGGGGCTAGCTCCTACGAGCAGTACTTC

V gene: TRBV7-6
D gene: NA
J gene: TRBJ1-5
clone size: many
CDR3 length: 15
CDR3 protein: CASSLAPESNQPQHF
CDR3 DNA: TGTGCCAGCAGCTTAGCGCCGGAGAGCAATCAGCCCCAGCATTTT

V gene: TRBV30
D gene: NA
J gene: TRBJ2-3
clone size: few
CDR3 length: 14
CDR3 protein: CAWSTGLPTDTQYF
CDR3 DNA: TGTGCCTGGAGTACAGGACTACCCACAGATACGCAGTATTTT

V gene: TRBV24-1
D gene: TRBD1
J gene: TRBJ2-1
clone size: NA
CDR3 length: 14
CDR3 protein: CATRPRQGAGEQFF
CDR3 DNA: TGTGCCACCAGACCCAGACAGGGGGCTGGGGAGCAGTTCTTC

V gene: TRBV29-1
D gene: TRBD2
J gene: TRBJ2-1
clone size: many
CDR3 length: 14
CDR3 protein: CSVPGTSGSYEQFF
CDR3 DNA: TGCAGCGTTCCTGGGACTAGCGGGAGCTATGAGCAGTTCTTC

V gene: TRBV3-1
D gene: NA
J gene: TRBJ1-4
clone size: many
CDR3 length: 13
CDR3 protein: CASKLTANEKLFF
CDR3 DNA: TGTGCCAGCAAGTTGACAGCTAATGAAAAACTGTTTTTT

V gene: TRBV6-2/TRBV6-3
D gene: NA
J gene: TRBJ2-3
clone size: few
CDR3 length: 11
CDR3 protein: CASSPSNTQYF
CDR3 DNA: TGTGCCAGCAGTCCTTCTAATACGCAGTATTTT

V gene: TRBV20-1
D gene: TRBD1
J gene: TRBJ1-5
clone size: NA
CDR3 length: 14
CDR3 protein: CSARRGQVNQPQHF
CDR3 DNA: TGCAGTGCTAGAAGAGGACAGGTCAATCAGCCCCAGCATTTT

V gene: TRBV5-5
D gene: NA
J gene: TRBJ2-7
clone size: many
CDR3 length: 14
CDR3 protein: CASSSWDFGYEQYF
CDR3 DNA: TGTGCCAGCAGCTCATGGGACTTCGGATACGAGCAGTACTTC

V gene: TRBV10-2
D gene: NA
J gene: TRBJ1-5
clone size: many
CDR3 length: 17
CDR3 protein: CASSPGVSTWGNQPQHF
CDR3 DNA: TGCGCCAGCAGCCCCGGGGTTTCCACCTGGGGCAATCAGCCCCAGCATTTT

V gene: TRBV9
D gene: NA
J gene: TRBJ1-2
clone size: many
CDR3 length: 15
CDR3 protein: CASSVSNRAIYGYTF
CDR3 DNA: TGTGCCAGCAGCGTTTCCAACAGGGCTATCTATGGCTACACCTTC

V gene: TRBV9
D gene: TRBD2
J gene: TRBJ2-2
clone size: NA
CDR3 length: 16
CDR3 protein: CASSFRLAGATGELFF
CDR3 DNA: TGTGCCAGCAGCTTCCGTCTAGCGGGGGCCACCGGGGAGCTGTTTTTT

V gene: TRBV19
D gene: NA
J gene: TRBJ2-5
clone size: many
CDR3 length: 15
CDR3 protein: CASSLFGGSGETQYF
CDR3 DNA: TGTGCCAGTAGCCTGTTTGGGGGGAGTGGAGAGACCCAGTACTTC

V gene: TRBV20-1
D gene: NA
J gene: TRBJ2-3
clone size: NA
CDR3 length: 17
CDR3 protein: CVLLCHHGSACTDTQYF
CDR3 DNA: NA

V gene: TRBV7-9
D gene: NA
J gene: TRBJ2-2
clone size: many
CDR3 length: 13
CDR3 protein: CASSLKSTGELFF
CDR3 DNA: TGTGCCAGCAGCTTGAAAAGCACCGGGGAGCTGTTTTTT

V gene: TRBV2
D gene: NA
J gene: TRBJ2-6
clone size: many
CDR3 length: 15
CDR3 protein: CASSGTRKGANVLTF
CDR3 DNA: TGTGCCAGCAGTGGGACGCGGAAAGGGGCCAACGTCCTGACTTTC

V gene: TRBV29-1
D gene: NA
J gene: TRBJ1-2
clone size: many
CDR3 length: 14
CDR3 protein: CSVDGGQVDYGYTF
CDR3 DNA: TGCAGCGTGGATGGGGGGCAGGTGGACTATGGCTACACCTTC

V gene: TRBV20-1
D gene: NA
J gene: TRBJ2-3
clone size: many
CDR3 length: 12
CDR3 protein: CSALKSADTQYF
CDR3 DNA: TGCAGTGCTTTAAAGTCTGCAGATACGCAGTATTTT

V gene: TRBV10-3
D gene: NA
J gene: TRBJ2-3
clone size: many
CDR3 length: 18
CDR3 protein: CARYTHRVIWPLTDTQYF
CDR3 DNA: TGTGCCAGGTATACCCACAGGGTGATCTGGCCCCTCACAGATACGCAGTATTTT

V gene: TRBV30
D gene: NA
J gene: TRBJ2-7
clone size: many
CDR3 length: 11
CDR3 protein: CAWSPNYEQYF
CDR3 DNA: TGTGCCTGGAGTCCCAACTACGAGCAGTACTTC

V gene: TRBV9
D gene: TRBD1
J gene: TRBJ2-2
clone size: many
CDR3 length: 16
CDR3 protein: CASSPRTGLNTGELFF
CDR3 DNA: TGTGCCAGCAGCCCAAGGACAGGGTTGAACACCGGGGAGCTGTTTTTT

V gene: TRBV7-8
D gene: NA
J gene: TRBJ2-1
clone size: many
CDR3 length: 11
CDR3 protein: CASSTLEIQFF
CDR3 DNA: TGTGCCAGCAGCACACTAGAAATCCAGTTCTTC